The table lists the clone carrying this T cell receptor beta chain with a few counts. Produced via immunoSEQ multiplex PCR; TCRdb's table is partial and in-frame only. Among some 280,000 clones, under 90% were seen once, and the ten largest hold 0.94%. This sample was taken from a study of blood T cell repertoires in COVID-19. About the study: PBMCs, B-cell-depleted T cells, or T cells provided the cDNA or gDNA that made up the material.

This receptor was taken from a woman between 40 and 50 years old who had recovered from COVID-19. The sequenced sample was peripheral blood.

The CDR3 DNA follows: TGTGCCAGCAGTTACCCCCTACTAGCGGGCGGTCTCAACACCGGGGAGCTGTTTTTT. Amino acid sequence: CASSYPLLAGGLNTGELFF. This rearrangement joins TRBV6-8 to TRBJ2-2; 9 positions match TRBD2. CDR1 MNHGY and CDR2 SAAAGT come from the germline V gene. Trimming cost V 2 bases and J 2 bases; bases outside gene matches: 12. This CDR3 has 19 residues.